What follows describes a single T cell receptor beta chain. This clonotype turned up a few times. Its antigen is unknown. Base qualities are missing; no much larger clone stands one base away. Sequences MGHRA (CDR1) and YSYEKL (CDR2) are obtained from the germline V gene. Trimming costs V 0 bases and J 1 base, and their ends lie 16 bases apart. From cysteine to phenylalanine, the CDR3 is 17 amino acids long. Left in the record is the CDR3 DNA by itself, 51 bases read in frame from the first base. PBMCs were isolated by Ficoll-Paque density gradient centrifugation. These reads were obtained on an Illumina NovaSeq 6000. Using 5'RACE with constant-segment primers, TCRalpha and TCRbeta cDNA libraries were constructed, with sample barcodes and unique molecular identifiers added in the process. RNA was extracted from every sample with Trizol reagent. The libraries were amplified in two PCR steps, and the second step added a second sample barcode and Illumina TruSeq adapters. The libraries were sequenced on an Illumina NovaSeq using 2 x 150 bp paired-end reads. As for the authors' bioinformatics: With migec v1.2.7, reads were demultiplexed and then collapsed into UMI-guided consensus sequences. Using mixcr v2.1.11, UMI consensuses were aligned to TRA and TRB V and J templates and then assembled into clonotypes. Expanded or contracted clonotypes were those called significant by both edgeR and NoisET, with noise models trained on biological replicates. For edgeR calls, a false discovery rate-adjusted p below 0.01 and a log2 fold-change threshold of 1 were applied. As an exploratory analysis of dynamics, PCA with hierarchical clustering was applied to max-normalized trajectories of the 1000 most abundant clonotypes. Each responding clone was given a CD4 or CD8 phenotype based on the CD4+ and CD8+ repertoires, which had been sequenced separately. Starting from the raw public reads, TCRdb applied fastp trimming at Q25, assembled clones with MiXCR and retained in-frame beta chains. Duplicate CDR3 protein sequences are folded into a single record with the most common DNA and genes. None of the V and J calls come from the authors' own analysis; TCRdb made them. The sample includes 150,000 to 200,000 distinct CDR3 sequences, with 14% observed a single time. The ten largest clones capture around an eighth of the sample.

This sample is part of a study of T-cell memory formation after mild COVID-19 listed by TCRdb under 2021. A note on the overall study: TCR sequence clusters from the two donors were largely donor specific. In a couple of donors, T-cell clones that expanded and contracted after mild COVID-19 were followed by sequencing TCRalpha and TCRbeta repertoires longitudinally. The cohort was made up of two young adult volunteers, one female and one male, who were previously healthy. Study-wide conclusions, independent of this receptor: Contracting CD4+ clones were found mainly in CM and EM memory subsets, while CD8+ clones were enriched in EMRA. The second-wave clones that peaked on day 37 were not confirmed to be SARS-CoV-2 specific. Clones that contracted from day 15 to 85 showed balanced CD4/CD8 phenotypes, whereas a second wave of clones that expanded from day 15 to 37 leaned towards CD4+. The detection of some responding clones in pre-infection memory suggests that pre-existing cross-reactive memory T cells joined the SARS-CoV-2 response. Only a couple of mild cases were covered by the study, and larger cohorts that include severe cases with pre-infection samples were considered necessary.

Material: PBMCs or a T cell subset sorted from them (not recorded which). The chain employs TRBV4-1 and TRBJ2-7, and TRBD1 may be the D gene, going by 5 matching bases. The source of this sequence is an adult woman who had mild COVID-19 (a few samples of this study predate the infection). The sample titles of this study are shuffled in the database, so cell type and time point are left out; the donor was told from shared clones. The bases are TGCGCCAGCAGCCAAGAGTGGGGCGTGGCGGAATCCTACGAGCAGTACTTC. Protein translation: CASSQEWGVAESYEQYF.